This T cell receptor beta chain was profiled in a study of CD8 T cells in ankylosing spondylitis. At least ten counts were recorded for this clonotype. Antigen specificity is unknown. Study-wide points: Disease-linked clones, CD8+, were relatively rare in peripheral blood.

TCRdb reanalysed the 5' RACE reads using MiXCR and keeps one entry per CDR3 protein. The table includes 200,000 to 250,000 distinct CDR3 sequences, about 10% detected once. The germline V and J ends were trimmed by 3 bases and 1 base, with 6 bases remaining between them. In germline, CDR1 is DFQATT, CDR2 SNEGSKA (reference sequence). This CDR3 contains 12 residues. Input material: blood, either unsorted or a sorted T cell fraction (not recorded which). This chain joins TRBV20-1 and TRBJ2-5; no reliable D call. The TCR originated in a male donor with ankylosing spondylitis or in good health (not recorded which). CDR3 loop: CSASFRQETQYF. CDR3 DNA sequence: TGCAGTGCTAGTTTCCGCCAAGAGACCCAGTACTTC.